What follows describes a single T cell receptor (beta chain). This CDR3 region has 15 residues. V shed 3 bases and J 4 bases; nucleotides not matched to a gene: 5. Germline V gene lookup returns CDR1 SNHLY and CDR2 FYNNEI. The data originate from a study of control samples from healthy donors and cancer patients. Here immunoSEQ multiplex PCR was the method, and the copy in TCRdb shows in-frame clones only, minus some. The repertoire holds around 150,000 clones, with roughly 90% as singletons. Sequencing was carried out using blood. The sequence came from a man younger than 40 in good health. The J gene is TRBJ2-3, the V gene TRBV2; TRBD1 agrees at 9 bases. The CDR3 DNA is TGTGCCAGCAGTGAGCAGAGGACAGGGGCAGATACGCAGTATTTT. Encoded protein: CASSEQRTGADTQYF.